This T cell receptor beta chain came from a study of blood T cell repertoires in COVID-19. The overall study: Specimens from acute and convalescent COVID-19 originated in the United States, Italy and Spain.

CDR1 SGHNT and CDR2 YYREEE come from the germline V gene (reference sequence). V lost 6 bases, J lost 5 bases, and 17 bases lay in between. The CDR3 is 14 residues long. This clone came up many times. The method was immunoSEQ multiplex PCR; TCRdb's version includes in-frame clones alone and lacks a portion of them. The sample carries around 200,000 clones, about 84% recorded once. This sequence was found in a woman in her forties with acute COVID-19. Sequences were obtained from PBMCs or T cells enriched from blood (not recorded which). The V gene is TRBV5-4, the J gene TRBJ1-2; D perhaps matches TRBD1 (6 bases). CDR3 sequence (DNA): TGTGCCAGCAACCCTCCCGGGACAAATTATGGCTACACCTTC. Protein product: CASNPPGTNYGYTF.